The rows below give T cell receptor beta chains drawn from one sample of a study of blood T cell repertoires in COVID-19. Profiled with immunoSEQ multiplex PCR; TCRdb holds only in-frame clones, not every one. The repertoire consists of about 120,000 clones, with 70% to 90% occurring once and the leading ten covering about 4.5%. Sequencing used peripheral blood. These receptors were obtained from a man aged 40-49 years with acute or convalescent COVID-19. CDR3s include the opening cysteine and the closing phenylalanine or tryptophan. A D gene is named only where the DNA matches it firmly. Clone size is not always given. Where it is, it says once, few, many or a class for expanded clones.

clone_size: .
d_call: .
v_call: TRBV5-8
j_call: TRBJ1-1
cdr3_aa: CASSPWALEAFF
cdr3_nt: TGTGCCAGCAGCCCCTGGGCCCTGGAAGCTTTCTTT

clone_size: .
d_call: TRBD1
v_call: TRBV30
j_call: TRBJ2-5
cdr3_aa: CAWKPGTGGETQYF
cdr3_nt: TGTGCCTGGAAGCCTGGGACAGGGGGGGAGACCCAGTACTTC

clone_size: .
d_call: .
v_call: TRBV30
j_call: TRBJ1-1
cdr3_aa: CAWSVMRTVGMNTEAFF
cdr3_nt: TGTGCCTGGAGTGTAATGAGGACAGTGGGGATGAACACTGAAGCTTTCTTT

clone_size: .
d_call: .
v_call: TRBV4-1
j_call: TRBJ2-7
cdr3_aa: CASSQGQGSFNEQYF
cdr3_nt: TGCGCCAGCAGCCAAGGGCAGGGGAGTTTCAACGAGCAGTACTTC

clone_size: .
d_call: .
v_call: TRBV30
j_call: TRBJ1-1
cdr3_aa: CAWSVREAEAFF
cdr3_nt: TGTGCCTGGAGTGTACGAGAGGCTGAAGCTTTCTTT

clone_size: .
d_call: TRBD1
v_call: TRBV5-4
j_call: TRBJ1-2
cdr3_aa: CASTGQGNYGYTF
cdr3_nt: TGTGCCAGCACGGGACAGGGCAACTATGGCTACACCTTC

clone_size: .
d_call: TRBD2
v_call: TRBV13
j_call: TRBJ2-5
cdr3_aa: CASSTRLAGGQETQYF
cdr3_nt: TGTGCCAGCAGCACGCGACTAGCGGGCGGTCAAGAGACCCAGTACTTC

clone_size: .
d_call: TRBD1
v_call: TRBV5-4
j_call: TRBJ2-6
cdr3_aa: CASSFPGQGLSGANVLTF
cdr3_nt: TGTGCCAGCAGCTTTCCGGGACAGGGGCTCTCTGGGGCCAACGTCCTGACTTTC

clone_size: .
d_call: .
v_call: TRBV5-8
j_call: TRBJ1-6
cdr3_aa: CASSLGGGVHNSPLHF
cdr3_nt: TGTGCCAGCAGCTTGGGGGGGGGCGTCCATAATTCACCCCTCCACTTT

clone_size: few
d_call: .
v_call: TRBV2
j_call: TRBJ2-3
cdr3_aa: CASSEGARVRTDTQYF
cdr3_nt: TGTGCCAGCAGTGAAGGGGCGAGGGTACGCACAGATACGCAGTATTTT

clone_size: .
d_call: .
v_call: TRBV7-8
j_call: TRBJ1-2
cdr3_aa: CASSLSRFGGYTF
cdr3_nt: TGTGCCAGCAGCTTAAGCAGGTTTGGAGGCTACACCTTC

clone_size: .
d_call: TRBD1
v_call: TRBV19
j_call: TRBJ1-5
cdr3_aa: CASIPGQGRNQPQHF
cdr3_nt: TGTGCCAGTATCCCCGGACAGGGGCGGAATCAGCCCCAGCATTTT

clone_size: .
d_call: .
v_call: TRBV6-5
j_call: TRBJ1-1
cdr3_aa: CASSYGGFSRTEAFF
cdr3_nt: TGTGCCAGCAGTTACGGGGGGTTTAGTAGGACTGAAGCTTTCTTT

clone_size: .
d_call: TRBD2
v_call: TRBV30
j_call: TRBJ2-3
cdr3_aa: CAWTTERGGGTDTQYF
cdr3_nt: TGTGCCTGGACCACAGAGCGGGGGGGCGGGACAGATACGCAGTATTTT

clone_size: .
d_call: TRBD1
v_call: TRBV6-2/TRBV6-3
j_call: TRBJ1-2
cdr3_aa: CASSYPSGQVDGYTF
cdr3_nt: TGTGCCAGCAGTTACCCATCGGGACAGGTTGATGGCTACACCTTC

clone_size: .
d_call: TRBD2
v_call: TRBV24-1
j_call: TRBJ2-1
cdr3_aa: CATSDWTSGPYNEQFF
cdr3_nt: TGTGCCACCAGTGATTGGACTAGCGGCCCATACAATGAGCAGTTCTTC

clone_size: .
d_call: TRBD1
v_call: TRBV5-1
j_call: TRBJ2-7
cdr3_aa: CASSLATGMAYEQYF
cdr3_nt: TGCGCCAGCAGCTTGGCGACAGGGATGGCCTACGAGCAGTACTTC

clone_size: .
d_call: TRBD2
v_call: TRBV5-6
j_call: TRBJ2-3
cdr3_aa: CASSLGLAGYSDTQYF
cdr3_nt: TGTGCCAGCAGCTTGGGACTAGCGGGGTACTCAGATACGCAGTATTTT

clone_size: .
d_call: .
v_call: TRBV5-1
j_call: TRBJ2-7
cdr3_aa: CASSMGGGSYEQYF
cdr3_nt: TGCGCCAGCAGCATGGGTGGAGGCTCCTACGAGCAGTACTTC

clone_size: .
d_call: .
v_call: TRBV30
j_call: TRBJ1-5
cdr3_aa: CAWSRLNSNQPQHF
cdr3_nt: TGTGCCTGGAGCAGACTGAATAGCAATCAGCCCCAGCATTTT

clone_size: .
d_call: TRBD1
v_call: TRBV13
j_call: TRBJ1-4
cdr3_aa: CASSPGQGAPGNEKLFF
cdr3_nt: TGTGCCAGCAGCCCTGGACAGGGGGCGCCGGGTAATGAAAAACTGTTTTTT